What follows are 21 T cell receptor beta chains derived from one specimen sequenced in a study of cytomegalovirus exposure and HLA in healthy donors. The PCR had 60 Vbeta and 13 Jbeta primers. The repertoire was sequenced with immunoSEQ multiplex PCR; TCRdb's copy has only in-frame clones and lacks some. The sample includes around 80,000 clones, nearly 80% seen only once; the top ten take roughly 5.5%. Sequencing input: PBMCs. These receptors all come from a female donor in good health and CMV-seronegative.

The CDR3: CASLRTSFQETQYF. CDR3 nucleotides: TGTGCCAGCCTCCGGACTAGCTTTCAAGAGACCCAGTACTTC. This rearrangement joins TRBV28 to TRBJ2-5; 8 positions match TRBD2. Germline assignment: CDR1 MDHEN and CDR2 SYDVKM. This CDR3 is 14 amino acids long. V shed 8 bases and J 2 bases; nucleotides not matched to a gene: 7.

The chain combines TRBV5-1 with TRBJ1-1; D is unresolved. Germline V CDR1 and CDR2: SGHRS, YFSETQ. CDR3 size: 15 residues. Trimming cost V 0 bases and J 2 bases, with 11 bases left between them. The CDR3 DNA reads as TGCGCCAGCAGCTTGGCCGGGGTCAGAAACACTGAAGCTTTCTTT. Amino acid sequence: CASSLAGVRNTEAFF.

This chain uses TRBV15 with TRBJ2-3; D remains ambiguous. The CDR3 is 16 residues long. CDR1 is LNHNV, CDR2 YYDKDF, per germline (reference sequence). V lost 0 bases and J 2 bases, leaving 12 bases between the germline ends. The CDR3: CATSRDRTEITDTQYF. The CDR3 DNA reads TGTGCCACCAGCAGAGATCGAACAGAAATCACAGATACGCAGTATTTT.

The CDR3 spells CAISERSGAGELFF. The CDR3 coding sequence is TGTGCCATCAGCGAGCGTTCCGGGGCCGGGGAGCTGTTTTTT. The chain combines TRBV10-3 with TRBJ2-2, with D possibly being TRBD2 (5 bases). V lost 6 bases and J lost 6, with 14 bases in between. The CDR3 sequence is 14 residues long. Germline CDR1 and CDR2: ENHRY and SYGVKD.

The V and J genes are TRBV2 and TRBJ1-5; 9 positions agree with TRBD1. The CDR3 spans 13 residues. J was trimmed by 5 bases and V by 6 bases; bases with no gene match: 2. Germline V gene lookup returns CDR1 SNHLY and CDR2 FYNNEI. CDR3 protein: CASSTGGYQPQHF. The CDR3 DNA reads TGTGCCAGCAGCACAGGGGGCTATCAGCCCCAGCATTTT.

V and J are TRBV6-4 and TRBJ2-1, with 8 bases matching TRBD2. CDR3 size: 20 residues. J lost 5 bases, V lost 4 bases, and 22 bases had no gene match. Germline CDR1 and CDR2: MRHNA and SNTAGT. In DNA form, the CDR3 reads TGTGCCAGCAGTGTTTTCGCACTATCTCATACAACTAGCGGAAACAATGAGCAGTTCTTC. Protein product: CASSVFALSHTTSGNNEQFF.

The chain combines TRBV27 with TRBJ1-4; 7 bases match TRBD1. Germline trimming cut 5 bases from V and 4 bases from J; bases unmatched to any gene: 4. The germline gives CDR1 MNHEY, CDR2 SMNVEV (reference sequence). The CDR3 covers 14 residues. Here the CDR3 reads CASSPGTVNEKLFF. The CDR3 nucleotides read TGTGCCAGCAGTCCCGGGACAGTTAATGAAAAACTGTTTTTT. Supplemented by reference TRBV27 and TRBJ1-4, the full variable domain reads EAQVTQNPRYLITVTGKKLTVTCSQNMNHEYMSWYRQDPGLGLRQIYYSMNVEVTDKGDVPEGYKVSRKEKRNFPLILESPSPNQTSLYFCASSPGTVNEKLFFGSGTQLSVL.

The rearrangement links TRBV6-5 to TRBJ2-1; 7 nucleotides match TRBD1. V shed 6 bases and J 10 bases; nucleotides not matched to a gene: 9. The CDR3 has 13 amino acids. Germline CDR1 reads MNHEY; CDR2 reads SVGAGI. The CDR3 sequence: CASSRDRADEQFF. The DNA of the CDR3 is TGTGCCAGCAGCCGTGACAGGGCCGACGAGCAGTTCTTC.

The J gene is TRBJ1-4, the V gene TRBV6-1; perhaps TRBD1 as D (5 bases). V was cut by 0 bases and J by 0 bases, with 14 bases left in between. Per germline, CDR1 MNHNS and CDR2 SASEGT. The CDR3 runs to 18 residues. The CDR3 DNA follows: TGTGCCAGCAGTGAAGCGCCTTTTACAGGACCAACTAATGAAAAACTGTTTTTT. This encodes CASSEAPFTGPTNEKLFF.

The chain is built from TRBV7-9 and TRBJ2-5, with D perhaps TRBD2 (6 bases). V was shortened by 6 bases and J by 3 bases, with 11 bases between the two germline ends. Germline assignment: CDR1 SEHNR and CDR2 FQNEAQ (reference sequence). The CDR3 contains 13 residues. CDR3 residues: CASSGTAEETQYF. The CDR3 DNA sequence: TGTGCCAGCAGTGGGACTGCCGAAGAGACCCAGTACTTC.

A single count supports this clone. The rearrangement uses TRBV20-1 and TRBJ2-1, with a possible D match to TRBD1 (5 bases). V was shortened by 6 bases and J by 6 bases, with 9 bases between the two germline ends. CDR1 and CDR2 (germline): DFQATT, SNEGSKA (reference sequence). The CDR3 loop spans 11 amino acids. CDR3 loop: CSAEGVNEQFF. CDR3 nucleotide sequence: TGCAGTGCCGAAGGGGTCAATGAGCAGTTCTTC.

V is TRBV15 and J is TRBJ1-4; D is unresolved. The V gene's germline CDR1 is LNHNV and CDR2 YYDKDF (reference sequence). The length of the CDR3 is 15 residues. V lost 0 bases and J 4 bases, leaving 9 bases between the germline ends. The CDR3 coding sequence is TGTGCCACCAGCAGAGATGGCACCGTTAATGAAAAACTGTTTTTT. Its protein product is CATSRDGTVNEKLFF.

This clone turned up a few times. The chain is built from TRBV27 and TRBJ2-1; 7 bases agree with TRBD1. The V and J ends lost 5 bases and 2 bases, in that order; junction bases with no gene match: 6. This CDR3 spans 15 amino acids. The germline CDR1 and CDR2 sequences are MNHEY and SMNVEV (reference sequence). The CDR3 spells CASSPGQLPYNEQFF. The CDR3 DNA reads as TGTGCCAGCAGTCCGGGACAGCTCCCCTACAATGAGCAGTTCTTC.

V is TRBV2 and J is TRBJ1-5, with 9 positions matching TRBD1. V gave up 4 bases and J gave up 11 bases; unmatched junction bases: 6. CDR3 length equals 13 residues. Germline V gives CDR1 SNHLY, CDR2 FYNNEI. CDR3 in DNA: TGTGCCAGCAGTGGGACAGGGGAGCAAGCCCAGCATTTT. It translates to CASSGTGEQAQHF. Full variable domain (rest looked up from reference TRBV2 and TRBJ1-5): EPEVTQTPSHQVTQMGQEVILRCVPISNHLYFYWYRQILGQKVEFLVSFYNNEISEKSEIFDDQFSVERPDGSNFTLKIRSTKLEDSAMYFCASSGTGEQAQHFGDGTRLSIL.

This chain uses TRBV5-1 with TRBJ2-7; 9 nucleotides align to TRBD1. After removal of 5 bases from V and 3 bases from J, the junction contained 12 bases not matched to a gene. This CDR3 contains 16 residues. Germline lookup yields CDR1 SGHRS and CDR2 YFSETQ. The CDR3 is CASSGGPGQGDYEQYF. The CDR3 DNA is TGCGCCAGCAGTGGAGGGCCGGGACAGGGAGACTACGAGCAGTACTTC.

The CDR3 bases are TGCGCCAGCAGCTTGATAGTTACGGGAGATGTCTCCTACGAGCAGTACTTC. Translating gives CASSLIVTGDVSYEQYF. The rearrangement links TRBV5-1 to TRBJ2-7, with D perhaps matching TRBD2 (6 bases). The CDR3 loop spans 17 amino acids. Trimming pared 1 base from V and 0 bases from J, leaving 17 bases between. Germline V gives CDR1 SGHRS, CDR2 YFSETQ. Using reference TRBV5-1 and TRBJ2-7 for the parts outside the CDR3, the full variable domain is KAGVTQTPRYLIKTRGQQVTLSCSPISGHRSVSWYQQTPGQGLQFLFEYFSETQRNKGNFPGRFSGRQFSNSRSEMNVSTLELGDSALYLCASSLIVTGDVSYEQYFGPGTRLTVT.

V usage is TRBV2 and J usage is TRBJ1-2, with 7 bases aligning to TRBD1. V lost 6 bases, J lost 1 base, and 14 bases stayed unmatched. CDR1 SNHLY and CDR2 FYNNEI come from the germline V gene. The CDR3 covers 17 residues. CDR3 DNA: TGTGCCAGCAGGGGCCGTCCGGGACAGTCACTTAACTATGGCTACACCTTC. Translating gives CASRGRPGQSLNYGYTF.

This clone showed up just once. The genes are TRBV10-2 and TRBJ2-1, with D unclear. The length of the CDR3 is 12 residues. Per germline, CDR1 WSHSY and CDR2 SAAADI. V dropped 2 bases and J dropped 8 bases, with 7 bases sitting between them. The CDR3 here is CASSERRYEQFF. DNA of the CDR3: TGCGCCAGCAGTGAGAGGCGGTATGAGCAGTTCTTC.

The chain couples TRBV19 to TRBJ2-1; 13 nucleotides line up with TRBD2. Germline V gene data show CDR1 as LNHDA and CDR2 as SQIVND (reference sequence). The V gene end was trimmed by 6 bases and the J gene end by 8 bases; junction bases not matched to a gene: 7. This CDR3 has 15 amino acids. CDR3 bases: TGTGCCAGTAGCAGGACTAGCGGGAGTTTCGATGAGCAGTTCTTC. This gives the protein CASSRTSGSFDEQFF.

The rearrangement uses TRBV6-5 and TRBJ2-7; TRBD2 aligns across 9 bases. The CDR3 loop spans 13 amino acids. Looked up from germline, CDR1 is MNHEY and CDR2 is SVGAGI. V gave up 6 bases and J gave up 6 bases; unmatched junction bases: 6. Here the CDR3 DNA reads TGTGCCAGCAGGGGCGGGGGGGCCGCCGAGCAGTACTTC. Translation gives CASRGGGAAEQYF.

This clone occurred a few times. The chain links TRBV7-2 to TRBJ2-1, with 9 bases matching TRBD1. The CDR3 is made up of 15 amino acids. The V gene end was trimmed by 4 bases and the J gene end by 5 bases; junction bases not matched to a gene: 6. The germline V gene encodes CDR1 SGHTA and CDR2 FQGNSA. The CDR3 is CASSWVGQGDNEQFF. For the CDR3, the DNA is TGTGCCAGCAGCTGGGTGGGACAGGGAGACAATGAGCAGTTCTTC.